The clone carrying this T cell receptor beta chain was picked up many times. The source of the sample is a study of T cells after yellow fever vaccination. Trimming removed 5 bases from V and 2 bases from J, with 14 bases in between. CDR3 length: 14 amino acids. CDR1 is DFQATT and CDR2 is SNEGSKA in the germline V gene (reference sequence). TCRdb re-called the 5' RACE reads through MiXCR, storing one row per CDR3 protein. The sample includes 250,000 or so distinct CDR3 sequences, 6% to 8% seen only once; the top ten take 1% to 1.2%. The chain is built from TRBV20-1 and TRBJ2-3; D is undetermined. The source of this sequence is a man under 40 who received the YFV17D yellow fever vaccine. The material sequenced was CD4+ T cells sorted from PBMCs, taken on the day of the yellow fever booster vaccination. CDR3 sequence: CSASRLIATDTQYF. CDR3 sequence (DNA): TGCAGTGCTTCAAGGCTGATTGCCACAGATACGCAGTATTTT.